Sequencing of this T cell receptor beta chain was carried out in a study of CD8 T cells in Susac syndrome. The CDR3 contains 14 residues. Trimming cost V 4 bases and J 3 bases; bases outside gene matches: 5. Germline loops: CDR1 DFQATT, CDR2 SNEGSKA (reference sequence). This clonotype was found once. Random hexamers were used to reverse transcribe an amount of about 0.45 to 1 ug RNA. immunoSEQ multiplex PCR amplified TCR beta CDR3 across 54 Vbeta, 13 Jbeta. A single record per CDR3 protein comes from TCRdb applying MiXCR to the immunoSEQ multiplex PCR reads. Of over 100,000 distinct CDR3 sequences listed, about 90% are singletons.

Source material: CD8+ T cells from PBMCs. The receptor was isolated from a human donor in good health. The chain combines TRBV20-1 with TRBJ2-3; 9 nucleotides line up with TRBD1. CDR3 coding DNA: TGCAGTGCTATCCCAGGGACAGGGACAGATACGCAGTATTTT. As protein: CSAIPGTGTDTQYF.